This T cell receptor (beta chain) originates from a study of T cell changes during pregnancy in multiple sclerosis. Repertoires were generated with immunoSEQ multiplex PCR, while TCRdb's copy carries only in-frame clones and drops some. The data contain about 42,000 clones, around 90% of them singletons. Germline CDR1 GTSNPN, CDR2 SVGIG (reference sequence). The CDR3 sequence is 13 residues long. Between the trimmed V and J ends, which lost 7 bases and 2 bases, there was a span of 14 bases. The receptor comes from a female donor with multiple sclerosis, enrolled in a pregnancy study. The sequencing used CD4+ T cells from peripheral blood mononuclear cells, collected after pregnancy. The chain employs TRBV30 and TRBJ1-1, with D possibly matching TRBD1 (5 bases). The CDR3 protein is CASPLTDNTEAFF. The CDR3 DNA follows: TGTGCCTCTCCCTTGACAGATAACACTGAAGCTTTCTTT.